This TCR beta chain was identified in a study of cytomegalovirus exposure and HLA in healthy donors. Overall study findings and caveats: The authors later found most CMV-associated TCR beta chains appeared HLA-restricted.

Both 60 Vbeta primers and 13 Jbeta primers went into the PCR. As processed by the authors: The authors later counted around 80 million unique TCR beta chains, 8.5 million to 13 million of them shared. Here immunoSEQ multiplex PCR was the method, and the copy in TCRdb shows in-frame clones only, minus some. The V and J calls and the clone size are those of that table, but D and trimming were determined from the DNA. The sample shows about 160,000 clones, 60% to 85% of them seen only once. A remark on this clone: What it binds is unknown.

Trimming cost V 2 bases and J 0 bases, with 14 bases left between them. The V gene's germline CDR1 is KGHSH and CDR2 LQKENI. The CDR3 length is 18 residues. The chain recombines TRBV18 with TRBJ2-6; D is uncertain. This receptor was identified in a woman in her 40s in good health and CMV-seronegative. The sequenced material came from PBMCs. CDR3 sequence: CASSPSIVSISGANVLTF. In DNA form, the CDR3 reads TGTGCCAGCTCACCATCGATCGTTTCTATCTCTGGGGCCAACGTCCTGACTTTC.